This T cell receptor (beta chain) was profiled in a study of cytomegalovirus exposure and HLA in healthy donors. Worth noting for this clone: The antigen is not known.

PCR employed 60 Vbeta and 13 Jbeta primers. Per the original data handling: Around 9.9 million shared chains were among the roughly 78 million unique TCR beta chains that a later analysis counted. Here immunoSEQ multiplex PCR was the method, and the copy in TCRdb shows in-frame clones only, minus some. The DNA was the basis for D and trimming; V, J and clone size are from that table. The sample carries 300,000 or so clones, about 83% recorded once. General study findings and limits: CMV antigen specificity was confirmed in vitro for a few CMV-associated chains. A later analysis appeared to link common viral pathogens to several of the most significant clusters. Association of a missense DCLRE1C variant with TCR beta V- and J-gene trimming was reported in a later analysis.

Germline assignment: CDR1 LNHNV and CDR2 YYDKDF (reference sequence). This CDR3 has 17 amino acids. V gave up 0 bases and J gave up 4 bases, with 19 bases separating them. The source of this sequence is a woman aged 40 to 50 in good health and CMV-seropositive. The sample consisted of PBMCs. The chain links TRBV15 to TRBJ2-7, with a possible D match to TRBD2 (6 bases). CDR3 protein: CATSRDTGLDSYYEQYF. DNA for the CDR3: TGTGCCACCAGCAGAGATACGGGACTCGACTCCTATTACGAGCAGTACTTC.